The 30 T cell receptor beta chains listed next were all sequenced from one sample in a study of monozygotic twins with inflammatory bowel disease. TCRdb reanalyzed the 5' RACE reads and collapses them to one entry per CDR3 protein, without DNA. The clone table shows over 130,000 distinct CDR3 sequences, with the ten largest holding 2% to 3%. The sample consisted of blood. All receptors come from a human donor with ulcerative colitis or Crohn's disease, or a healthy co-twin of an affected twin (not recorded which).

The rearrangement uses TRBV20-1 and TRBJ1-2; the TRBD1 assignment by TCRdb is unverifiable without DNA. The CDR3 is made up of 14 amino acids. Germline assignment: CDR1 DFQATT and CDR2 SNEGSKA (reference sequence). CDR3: CSASTGTGNYGYTF.

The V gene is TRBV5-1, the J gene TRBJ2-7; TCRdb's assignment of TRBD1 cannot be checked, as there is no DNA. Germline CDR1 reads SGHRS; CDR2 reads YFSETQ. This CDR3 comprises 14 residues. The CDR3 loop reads CASSLGGQGLEQYF.

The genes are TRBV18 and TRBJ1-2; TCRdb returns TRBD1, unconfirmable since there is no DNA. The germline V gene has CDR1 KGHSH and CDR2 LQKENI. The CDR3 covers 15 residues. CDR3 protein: CASSPSDPEAYGYTF.

CDR3 in amino acids: CASSIYGQGNTEAFF. V is TRBV19 and J is TRBJ1-1; TCRdb's D gene call, TRBD1, goes unchecked for lack of DNA. CDR3 length equals 15 residues. Germline CDR1 LNHDA, CDR2 SQIVND (reference sequence). Complete variable domain (other parts from reference TRBV19 and TRBJ1-1): DGGITQSPKYLFRKEGQNVTLSCEQNLNHDAMYWYRQDPGQGLRLIYYSQIVNDFQKGDIAEGYSVSREKKESFPLTVTSAQKNPTAFYLCASSIYGQGNTEAFFGQGTRLTVV.

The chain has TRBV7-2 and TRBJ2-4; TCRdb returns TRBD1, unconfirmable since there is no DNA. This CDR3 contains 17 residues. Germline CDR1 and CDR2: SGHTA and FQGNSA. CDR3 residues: CASSLGQGARAKNIQYF.

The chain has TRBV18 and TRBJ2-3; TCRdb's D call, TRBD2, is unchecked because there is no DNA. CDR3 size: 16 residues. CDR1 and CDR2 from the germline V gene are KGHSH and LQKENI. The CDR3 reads CASSPTVAGDQKTQYF. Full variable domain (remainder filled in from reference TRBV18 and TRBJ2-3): NAGVMQNPRHLVRRRGQEARLRCSPMKGHSHVYWYRQLPEEGLKFMVYLQKENIIDESGMPKERFSAEFPKEGPSILRIQQVVRGDSAAYFCASSPTVAGDQKTQYFGPGTRLTVL.

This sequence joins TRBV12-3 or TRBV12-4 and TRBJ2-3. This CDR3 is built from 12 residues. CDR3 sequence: CASSLLADTQYF.

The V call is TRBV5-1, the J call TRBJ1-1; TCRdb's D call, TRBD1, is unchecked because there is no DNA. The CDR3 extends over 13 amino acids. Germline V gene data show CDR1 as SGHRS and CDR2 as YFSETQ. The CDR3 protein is CASSSTGVTEAFF.

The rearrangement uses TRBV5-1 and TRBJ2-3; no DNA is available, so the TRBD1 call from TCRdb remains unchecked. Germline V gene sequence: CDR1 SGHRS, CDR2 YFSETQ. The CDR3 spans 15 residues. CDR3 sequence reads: CASSFLRDRGGSQYF.

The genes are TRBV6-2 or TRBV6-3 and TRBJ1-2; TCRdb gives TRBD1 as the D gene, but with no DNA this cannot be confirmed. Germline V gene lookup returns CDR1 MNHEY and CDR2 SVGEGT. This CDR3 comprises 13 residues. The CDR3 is CASVDPRGYGYTF.

The CDR3 sequence: CSVRGDEGRTDTQYF. The J gene is TRBJ2-3, the V gene TRBV29-1; without DNA, the TCRdb call of TRBD1 cannot be checked. CDR3 length equals 15 residues. Germline CDR1 and CDR2: SQVTM and ANQGSEA.

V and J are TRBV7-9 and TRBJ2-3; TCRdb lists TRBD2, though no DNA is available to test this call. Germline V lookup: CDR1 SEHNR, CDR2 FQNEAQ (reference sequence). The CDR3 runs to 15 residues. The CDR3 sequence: CASSLTSGGADTQYF.

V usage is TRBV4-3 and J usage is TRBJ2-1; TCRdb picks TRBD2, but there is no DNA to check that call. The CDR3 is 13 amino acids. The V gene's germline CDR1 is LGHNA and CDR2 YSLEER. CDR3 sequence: CASSQEGGYEQFF.

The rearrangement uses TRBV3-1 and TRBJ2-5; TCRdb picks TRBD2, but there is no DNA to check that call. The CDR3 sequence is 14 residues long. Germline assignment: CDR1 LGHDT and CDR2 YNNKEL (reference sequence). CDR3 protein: CASSLPGIAGTQYF.

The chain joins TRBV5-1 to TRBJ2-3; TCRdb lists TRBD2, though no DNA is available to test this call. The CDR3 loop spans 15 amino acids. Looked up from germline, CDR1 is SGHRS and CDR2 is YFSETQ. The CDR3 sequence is CASSLGLASTDTQYF.

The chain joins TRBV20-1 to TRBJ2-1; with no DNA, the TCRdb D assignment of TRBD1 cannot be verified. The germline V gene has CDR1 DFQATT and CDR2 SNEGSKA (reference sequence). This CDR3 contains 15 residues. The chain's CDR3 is CSASEQAGDYNEQFF.

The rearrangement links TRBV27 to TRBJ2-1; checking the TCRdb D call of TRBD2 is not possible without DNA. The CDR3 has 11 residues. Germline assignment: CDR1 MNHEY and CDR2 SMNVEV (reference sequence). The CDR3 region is CASSSGSQATF.

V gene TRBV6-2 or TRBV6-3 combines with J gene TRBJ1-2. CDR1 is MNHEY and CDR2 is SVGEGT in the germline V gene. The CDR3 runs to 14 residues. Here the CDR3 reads CASSSTGWTYGYTF.

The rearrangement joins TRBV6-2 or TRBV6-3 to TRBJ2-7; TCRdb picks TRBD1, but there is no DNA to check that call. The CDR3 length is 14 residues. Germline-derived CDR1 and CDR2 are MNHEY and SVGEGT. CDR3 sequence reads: CASSYSDEGGEQYF.

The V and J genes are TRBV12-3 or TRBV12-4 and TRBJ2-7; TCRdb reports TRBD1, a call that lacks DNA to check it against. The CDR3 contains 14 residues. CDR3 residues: CASSSDKRVYEQYF.

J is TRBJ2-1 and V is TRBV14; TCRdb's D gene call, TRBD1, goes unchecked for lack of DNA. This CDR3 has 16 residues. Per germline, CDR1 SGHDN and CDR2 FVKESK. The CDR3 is CASSPGQGPSYNEQFF.

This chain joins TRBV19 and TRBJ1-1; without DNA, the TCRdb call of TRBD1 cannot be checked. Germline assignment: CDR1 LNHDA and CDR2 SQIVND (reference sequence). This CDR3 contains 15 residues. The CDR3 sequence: CASSIGSGERTEAFF.

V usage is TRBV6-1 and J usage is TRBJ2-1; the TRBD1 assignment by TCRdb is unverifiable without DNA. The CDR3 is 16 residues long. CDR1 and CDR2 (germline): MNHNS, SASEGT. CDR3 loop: CASRNGGIGKPNEQFF.

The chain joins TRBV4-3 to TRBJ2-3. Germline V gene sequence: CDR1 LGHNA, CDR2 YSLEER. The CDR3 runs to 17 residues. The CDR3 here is CASSQDLGTQGTDTQYF.

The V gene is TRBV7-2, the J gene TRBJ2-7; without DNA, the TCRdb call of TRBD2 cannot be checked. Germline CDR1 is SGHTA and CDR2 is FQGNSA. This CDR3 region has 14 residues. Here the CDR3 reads CASSNQRGAQEQYF.

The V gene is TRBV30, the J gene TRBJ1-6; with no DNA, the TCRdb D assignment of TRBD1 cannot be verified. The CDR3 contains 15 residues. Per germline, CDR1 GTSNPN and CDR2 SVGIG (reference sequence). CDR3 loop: CAWSRDRVRGSPLHF.

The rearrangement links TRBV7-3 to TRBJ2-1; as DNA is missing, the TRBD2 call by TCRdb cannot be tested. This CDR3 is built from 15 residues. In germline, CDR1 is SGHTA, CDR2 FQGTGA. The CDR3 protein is CASSLRGTSFNEQFF.

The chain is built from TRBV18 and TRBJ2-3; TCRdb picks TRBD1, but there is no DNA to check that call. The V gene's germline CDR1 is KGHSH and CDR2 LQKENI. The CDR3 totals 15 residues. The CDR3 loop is CASSPGQGGTDTQYF.

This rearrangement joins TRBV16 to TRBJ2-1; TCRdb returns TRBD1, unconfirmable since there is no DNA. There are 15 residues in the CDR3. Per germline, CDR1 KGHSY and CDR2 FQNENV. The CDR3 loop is CASSQYRDRYNEQFF.

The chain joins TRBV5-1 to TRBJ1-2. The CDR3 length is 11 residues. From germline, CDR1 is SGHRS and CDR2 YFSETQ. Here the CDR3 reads CASSFEASYTF.